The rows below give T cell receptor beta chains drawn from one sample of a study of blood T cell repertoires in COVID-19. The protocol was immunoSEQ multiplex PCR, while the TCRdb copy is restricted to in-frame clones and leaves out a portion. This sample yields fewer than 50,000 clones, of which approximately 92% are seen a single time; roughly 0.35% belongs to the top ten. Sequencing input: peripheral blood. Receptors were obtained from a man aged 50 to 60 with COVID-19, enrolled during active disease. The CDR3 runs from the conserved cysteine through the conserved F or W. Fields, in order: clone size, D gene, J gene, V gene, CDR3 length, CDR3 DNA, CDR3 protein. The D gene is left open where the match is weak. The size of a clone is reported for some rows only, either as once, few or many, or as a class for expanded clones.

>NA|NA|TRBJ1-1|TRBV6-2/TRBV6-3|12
TGTGCCAGCAGCTCGGAGGAGACTGAAGCTTTCTTT
CASSSEETEAFF
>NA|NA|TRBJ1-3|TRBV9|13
TGTGCCAGCAGCGTAGGAGGAGGAAACACCATATATTTT
CASSVGGGNTIYF
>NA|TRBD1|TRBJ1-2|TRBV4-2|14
TGTGCCAGCAGCCAATTGGGACAGGGACGAGGCTACACCTTC
CASSQLGQGRGYTF
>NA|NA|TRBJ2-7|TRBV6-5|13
TGTGCCAGCAGTCTTACAGGAGTCTACGAGCAGTACTTC
CASSLTGVYEQYF
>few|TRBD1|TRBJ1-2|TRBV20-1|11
TGCAGTGGAGACAGGGGGCGAGGCTACACCTTC
CSGDRGRGYTF
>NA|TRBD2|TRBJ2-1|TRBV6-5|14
TGTGCCAGCAGCTTACTAGCGGGAGACAGTGAGCAGTTCTTC
CASSLLAGDSEQFF
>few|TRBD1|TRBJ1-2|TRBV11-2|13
TGTGCCAGCAGTCCGGACAGGGACTATGGCTACACCTTC
CASSPDRDYGYTF
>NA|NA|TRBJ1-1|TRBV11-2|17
TGTGCCACCTTGGAGGGTCGCGGGGGACGAAGGAACACTGAAGCTTTCTTT
CATLEGRGGRRNTEAFF
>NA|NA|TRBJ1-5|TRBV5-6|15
TGTGCCAGCAGCTTTAGTATCTCTAGCAATCAGCCCCAGCATTTT
CASSFSISSNQPQHF
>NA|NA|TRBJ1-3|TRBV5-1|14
TGCGCCAGCAGCTTGGCTGGGACTGGGGACACCATATATTTT
CASSLAGTGDTIYF
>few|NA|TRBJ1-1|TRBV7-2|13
TGTGCCAGCAGCTTAGACAGGAACACTGAAGCTTTCTTT
CASSLDRNTEAFF
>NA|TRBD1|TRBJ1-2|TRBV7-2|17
TGTGCCAGCAGCTTAGAACGTTCGGGACAGAGAGACTATGGCTACACCTTC
CASSLERSGQRDYGYTF
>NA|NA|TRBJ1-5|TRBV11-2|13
TGTGCCAGCAGCGGGGACCCCAGGGGTCCCCAGCATTTT
CASSGDPRGPQHF
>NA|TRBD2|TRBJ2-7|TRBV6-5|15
TGTGCCAGCAGCCAGGGAGGGGCACGCTCCTACGAGCAGTACTTC
CASSQGGARSYEQYF
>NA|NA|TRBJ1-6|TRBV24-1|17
TGTGCCACCGTGTGCTTGATTTACCGGGAGGAAAATTCACCCCTCCACTTT
CATVCLIYREENSPLHF
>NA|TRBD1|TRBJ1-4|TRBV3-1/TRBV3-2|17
TGTGCCAGCAGCCAATCGACAGGGGGAGCAATAGGGGCAAAACTGTTTTTT
CASSQSTGGAIGAKLFF